There are many counts of the clone carrying this TCR beta chain. Its antigen is unidentified. This sample was included in a study of T cells after yellow fever vaccination. Overall study results and limits: Post-booster repertoires again held most primary-vaccination clones (roughly 96% CD4, just under 90% CD8). Secondary responses were weaker yet peaked faster, day 5 versus 15. Researchers noted that a small share of clonotypes showed up in both CD4 and CD8 compartments.

Per the germline V gene, CDR1 is MGHRA and CDR2 is YSYEKL. Trimming pared 4 bases from V and 5 bases from J, leaving 14 bases between. The CDR3 is 14 amino acids. Template switching with 5'RACE generated the TCR cDNA and added a universal primer site and UMIs. Via MiXCR, TCRdb re-called the 5' RACE reads, giving one row per CDR3 protein. This table has about 340,000 distinct CDR3 sequences, approximately 4% appearing once. This clonotype originated in a man aged 18 to 35 who received the YFV17D yellow fever vaccine. The sequencing here drew on PBMCs, taken 5 days after the yellow fever booster vaccination. The rearrangement links TRBV4-1 to TRBJ2-5, with D unclear. Here the CDR3 DNA reads TGCGCCAGCAGCCTCGCCCCTGGCGCGGAGACCCAGTACTTC. This encodes CASSLAPGAETQYF.